This T cell receptor beta chain was profiled in a study of T cell responses to AZD1222 COVID-19 vaccine (dated by TCRdb to about 2021). At the level of the whole study: AZD1222 recipients given second doses at about 4 weeks or at about 12 weeks were pooled, since spike-specific TCR depth and breadth were not found to differ between the two schedules. Trial participants were enrolled by age into subgroups of 18-55, 56-69 and 70-plus years, and approximately 150, 30 and 60 TCR-sequenced participants, respectively, were included in these subgroups. TCR sequencing covered roughly 230 trial participants: 207 given two doses of AZD1222 and approximately 26 given two doses of MenACWY control vaccine. What the work shows at the level of the full study, not this receptor alone: Reportedly, close to half of the unique spike-specific TCRs recognized epitopes lying outside the regions that are mutated in the B.1.351 and B.1.1.7 variants. The 56-69-year group was small, and its depth increase did not reach significance, likely because of low power. Vaccine-associated CD4 TCRs spanned the whole spike protein, with dominant responses in regions 160-218 and 743-854. Most participants were white British and females outnumbered males, and the authors suggested that clonal diversity may have been underestimated. Because no samples from the day 14 peak response were available, repertoires could be characterized only after the peak T cell response. Only five to seven AZD1222 recipients were SARS-CoV-2 seropositive at baseline, limiting conclusions about previously exposed vaccinees. A significant rise in spike-specific TCR breadth and depth was observed after two AZD1222 doses relative to day 0 and relative to MenACWY recipients.

V gives up 6 bases and J gives up 6 bases, and the segment between their germline ends measures 12 bases. The CDR3 sequence holds 13 residues, the cysteine and phenylalanine included. The only DNA kept is the CDR3, 39 bases in frame from the first base. The intended sense of this specimen's time point label: baseline before first vaccination. Samples from vaccinated people were obtained from the UK trials COV001 and COV002, which included a single-blind randomized controlled phase 2/3 trial of AZD1222 (ChAdOx1 nCoV-19) in healthy adults. For TCRbeta chain sequencing, PBMC samples from trial participants were taken at day 0 and at day 28 after the second dose. The CDR3 regions of human TCRbeta chains were subjected to immunosequencing. The published analysis was carried out like this. Repertoire TCRs were checked for matches against a reference library of SARS-CoV-2-specific TCRs that had been generated using the MIRA antigen-specificity platform. Breadth was defined as the fraction of unique TCRs that were SARS-CoV-2-associated. Depth was defined as the fraction of total T cells that were SARS-CoV-2-associated. Using the MIRA data, each spike-specific TCR was mapped to the spike region that the TCR reacts to and placed in a CD4 or CD8 class. Log10-transformed breadth and depth values were compared by one-way ANOVA with Sidak's multiple comparisons tests. The table comes from immuneACCESS by way of TCRdb, which keeps in-frame sequences with V and J called. Part of the clones is missing from these tables; in studies checked, under half for an unresolved V gene and the rest for unknown reasons. The V and J calls and the clone size are those of that table, but D and trimming were determined from the DNA. Here the sample has around 190,000 clones; 85% to 95% occur a single time. The ten largest clones add up to over 1% of the sample.

In regard to this clone: What antigen it recognizes has not been identified. Qualities for individual bases were not recorded, and no much larger clone is one base off.

The clonotype was recovered from an adult in good health. The receptor chain draws on TRBV12-3 or TRBV12-4 and TRBJ1-5, with the D segment identity uncertain. Material: peripheral blood, obtained on day 0 of AZD1222 vaccination. The DNA sequence is TGTGCCAGCAGCAACTCCCGGGGTCAGCCCCAGCATTTT. This gives the protein CASSNSRGQPQHF.